The T cell receptor beta chain under discussion was sequenced for a study of beta chain features in type 1 diabetes. Findings of the study overall: Shorter TCRB CDR3s, moderately but significantly so, were found in Type 1 diabetes patients in all four CD4+ subsets.

CD45RO/CCR7/CD25/CD127/CD95/CD27 sorting isolated CD4+ naive, central memory, regulatory and stem cell-like memory cells. This clone was detected a few times. Its antigen is unknown. Expressed TCRB transcripts were sequenced, since all the RNA that had been isolated was reverse transcribed. Only in-frame clones appear in the TCRdb table, and some are missing; sequencing was by immunoSEQ multiplex PCR. The sample carries more than 300,000 clones, over 9% recorded once. This CDR3 has 14 amino acids. Trimming removed 6 bases from V and 1 base from J, with 10 bases in between. Germline lookup yields CDR1 SNHLY and CDR2 FYNNEI.

The rearrangement links TRBV2 to TRBJ1-5; a possible D gene is TRBD1 (5 bases). Sequencing was carried out using central memory CD4+ T cells from blood. The source is a man aged 30 to 39 with type 1 diabetes. The CDR3 loop is CASRGTRSNQPQHF. CDR3 bases: TGTGCCAGCAGGGGGACGAGGAGCAATCAGCCCCAGCATTTT.